This T cell receptor beta chain was captured in a study of CD8 T cells in ankylosing spondylitis. Study results and caveats: Reports say disease-linked clones showed up significantly more in matched ankylosing spondylitis synovial fluid.

Using its own MiXCR run on the 5' RACE reads, TCRdb lists one record per CDR3 protein. The sample includes roughly 250,000 distinct CDR3 sequences, less than 10% of them seen just once. This clonotype was detected a few times. Its antigen is undetermined. The sample consisted of blood, either unsorted or a sorted T cell fraction (not recorded which). This clonotype originated in a male donor with ankylosing spondylitis or in good health (not recorded which).

The chain's CDR3 is CASSFGLAGGRGTDTQYF. As DNA, the CDR3 is TGTGCCAGCAGCTTCGGACTAGCGGGAGGGAGAGGCACAGATACGCAGTATTTT. The chain couples TRBV7-6 to TRBJ2-3, with 15 positions matching TRBD2. V gave up 3 bases and J gave up 1 base; unmatched junction bases: 5. Germline lookup yields CDR1 SGHVS and CDR2 FNYEAQ. The CDR3 covers 18 residues.